These 21 T cell receptor beta chains originate from one sample sequenced in a study of control samples from healthy donors and cancer patients. The repertoire was sequenced with immunoSEQ multiplex PCR; TCRdb's copy has only in-frame clones and lacks some. The sample contains 55,000 to 90,000 clones, over 70% of which appear only once. Input material: blood. The receptor set was obtained from a man aged 45-65 years in good health.

V gene TRBV28 combines with J gene TRBJ1-2, with 8 positions matching TRBD1. V trimming: 6 bases; J trimming: 2 bases; junction bases outside the gene matches: 8. The CDR3 is 15 residues long. Germline-derived CDR1 and CDR2 are MDHEN and SYDVKM. The DNA for the CDR3 is TGTGCCAGCAGAAGAAACAGGGGGACCAACTATGGCTACACCTTC. Its translation: CASRRNRGTNYGYTF.

CDR3 coding DNA: TGTGCCAGCAGCTTTAGAGGAGGAGGTGGCACTGAAGCTTTCTTT. Encoded protein: CASSFRGGGGTEAFF. The genes are TRBV5-6 and TRBJ1-1; no reliable D call. CDR3 length: 15 amino acids. V lost 2 bases and J 4 bases, leaving 15 bases between the germline ends. The V gene's germline CDR1 is SGHDT and CDR2 YYEEEE.

This chain uses TRBV5-1 with TRBJ1-5; D gene unclear. The CDR3 sequence is 15 residues long. The V gene lost 4 bases and the J gene lost 3 bases, with 14 bases spanning the gap. CDR1 and CDR2 from the germline V gene are SGHRS and YFSETQ. The CDR3 is CASSVATGYNQPQHF. The CDR3 DNA follows: TGCGCCAGCAGCGTGGCAACGGGCTACAATCAGCCCCAGCATTTT.

V usage is TRBV27 and J usage is TRBJ1-6, with D unresolved. This CDR3 spans 13 amino acids. The germline V gene has CDR1 MNHEY and CDR2 SMNVEV (reference sequence). V lost 7 bases, J lost 5 bases, and 9 bases lay in between. Written as DNA, the CDR3 is TGTGCCAGCAAGGCCCAACATAATTCACCCCTCCACTTT. It is translated as CASKAQHNSPLHF.

This chain links TRBV7-3 with TRBJ1-2, with D tentatively TRBD1 (6 bases). Trimming took 5 bases from V and 8 from J, leaving 18 bases between them. This CDR3 comprises 14 residues. Germline V gives CDR1 SGHTA, CDR2 FQGTGA. CDR3 nucleotides: TGTGCCAGCAGCCCCCAAGGGGGGTTTAGGGGCTACACCTTC. It codes for CASSPQGGFRGYTF.

This clone was seen a single time. The chain links TRBV7-2 to TRBJ1-1; D gene unclear. The germline V gene encodes CDR1 SGHTA and CDR2 FQGNSA. Trimming cost V 5 bases and J 4 bases, with 11 bases left between them. The CDR3 sequence is 13 residues long. The CDR3 protein is CASSSIKGTEAFF. CDR3 sequence (DNA): TGTGCCAGCAGCAGCATTAAGGGCACTGAAGCTTTCTTT.

The chain uses TRBV18 and TRBJ2-5, with D uncertain. Germline CDR1 and CDR2: KGHSH and LQKENI. The CDR3 loop spans 15 amino acids. Between the trimmed V and J ends, which lost 6 bases and 1 base, there was a span of 15 bases. The CDR3 sequence: CASSVNGRLQETQYF. CDR3 coding DNA: TGTGCCAGCTCGGTCAACGGCCGGCTCCAAGAGACCCAGTACTTC. Full variable domain (rest looked up from reference TRBV18 and TRBJ2-5): NAGVMQNPRHLVRRRGQEARLRCSPMKGHSHVYWYRQLPEEGLKFMVYLQKENIIDESGMPKERFSAEFPKEGPSILRIQQVVRGDSAAYFCASSVNGRLQETQYFGPGTRLLVL.

The chain has TRBV7-7 and TRBJ2-5; TRBD1 matches at 9 bases. The germline V gene has CDR1 SSHAT and CDR2 FNYEAQ (reference sequence). The CDR3 loop spans 15 amino acids. The junction had 7 bases not matched to a gene; V was cut back by 5 bases and J by 3 bases. The CDR3 loop is CASSATGTGKETQYF. In nucleotides, the CDR3 is TGTGCCAGCAGCGCGACCGGGACAGGGAAAGAGACCCAGTACTTC.

The V and J genes are TRBV4-3 and TRBJ1-2; 7 bases align to TRBD1. The CDR3 extends over 15 amino acids. V lost 4 bases, J lost 0 bases, and 5 bases stayed unmatched. The germline V gene has CDR1 LGHNA and CDR2 YSLEER. The DNA for the CDR3 is TGCGCCAGCAGCCCCAGGGGGGGATCTAACTATGGCTACACCTTC. Its translation is CASSPRGGSNYGYTF.

The V call is TRBV7-2, the J call TRBJ1-2; D may be TRBD1 (5 bases). V lost 4 bases and J lost 5, with 20 bases in between. The CDR3 is made up of 16 amino acids. The V gene's germline CDR1 is SGHTA and CDR2 FQGNSA. For the CDR3, the DNA is TGTGCCAGCAGCTCGACGGGACCCCCAGCGCAATATGGCTACACCTTC. Encoded protein: CASSSTGPPAQYGYTF.

The rearrangement uses TRBV7-9 and TRBJ2-7; perhaps TRBD2 as D (5 bases). The CDR3 has 12 residues. V lost 2 bases and J 5 bases, leaving 7 bases between the germline ends. Per the germline V gene, CDR1 is SEHNR and CDR2 is FQNEAQ (reference sequence). The CDR3 spells CASSLFGDEQYF. DNA for the CDR3: TGTGCCAGCAGCTTATTCGGGGACGAGCAGTACTTC.

The V and J genes are TRBV30 and TRBJ1-2; unclear D gene. The germline V gene encodes CDR1 GTSNPN and CDR2 SVGIG (reference sequence). V was clipped by 3 bases and J by 2 bases, with 19 bases between them. The CDR3 contains 16 residues. The CDR3 nucleotides read TGTGCCTGGAGGCTACGAGGGCTCGTGGGGAACTATGGCTACACCTTC. Protein: CAWRLRGLVGNYGYTF.

This chain uses TRBV9 with TRBJ2-2; 10 nucleotides match TRBD2. CDR3 length: 15 residues. In germline, CDR1 is SGDLS, CDR2 YYNGEE. J lost 5 bases, V lost 0 bases, and 1 base had no gene match. Here the CDR3 DNA reads TGTGCCAGCAGCGTAGCACTAGCGGGGACCGGGGAGCTGTTTTTT. This gives the protein CASSVALAGTGELFF.

The V call is TRBV6-2 or TRBV6-3, the J call TRBJ2-1; TRBD1 matches 9 bases. In germline, CDR1 is MNHEY, CDR2 SVGEGT. V lost 5 bases to trimming and J lost 5 bases; unmatched junction nucleotides: 7. The CDR3 has 15 residues. CDR3 sequence: CASSRHRDRDNEQFF. CDR3 in DNA: TGTGCCAGCAGTCGCCACCGGGACAGGGACAATGAGCAGTTCTTC.

The chain links TRBV7-3 to TRBJ2-5, with D unclear. Germline CDR1 reads SGHTA; CDR2 reads FQGTGA. V was cut by 5 bases and J by 5 bases, with 12 bases left in between. The CDR3 runs to 13 residues. CDR3 amino acids: CASSQGRWETQYF. The CDR3 nucleotides read TGTGCCAGCAGCCAAGGACGGTGGGAGACCCAGTACTTC.

The rearrangement links TRBV7-3 to TRBJ1-1; a weak D match, TRBD1 (5 bases). Germline-derived CDR1 and CDR2 are SGHTA and FQGTGA. This CDR3 region has 14 residues. The germline V and J ends were trimmed by 6 bases and 0 bases, with 11 bases remaining between them. Here the CDR3 DNA reads TGTGCCAGCAGTCAAGACAGCCTGAACACTGAAGCTTTCTTT. This encodes CASSQDSLNTEAFF.

The chain uses TRBV12-3 or TRBV12-4 and TRBJ1-5, with D hard to call. Trimming shortened V by 6 bases and J by 4 bases, and 10 bases separated the two germline ends. This CDR3 comprises 13 residues. As DNA, the CDR3 is TGTGCCAGCAGCCCCAGGCGGAATCAGCCCCAGCATTTT. This encodes CASSPRRNQPQHF.

The V call is TRBV2, the J call TRBJ1-2, with 11 positions matching TRBD1. Germline-derived CDR1 and CDR2 are SNHLY and FYNNEI. V was pared by 9 bases and J by 8 bases, with 5 bases of the junction left unmatched. The CDR3 extends over 12 amino acids. This CDR3 reads CARRTGGDGYTF. CDR3 nucleotides: TGTGCCAGGCGGACAGGGGGCGACGGCTACACCTTC. Full variable domain (rest looked up from reference TRBV2 and TRBJ1-2): EPEVTQTPSHQVTQMGQEVILRCVPISNHLYFYWYRQILGQKVEFLVSFYNNEISEKSEIFDDQFSVERPDGSNFTLKIRSTKLEDSAMYFCARRTGGDGYTFGSGTRLTVV.

This clone was counted a few times. The rearrangement joins TRBV7-2 to TRBJ2-7; TRBD2 matches at 8 bases. J gave up 2 bases and V 5 bases, and 8 bases lay outside the gene matches. Per germline, CDR1 SGHTA and CDR2 FQGNSA. The CDR3 extends over 15 amino acids. This CDR3 is CASSKQSGGPYEQYF. As DNA, the CDR3 is TGTGCCAGCAGCAAACAGAGCGGGGGACCCTACGAGCAGTACTTC. Complete variable domain (other parts from reference TRBV7-2 and TRBJ2-7): GAGVSQSPSNKVTEKGKDVELRCDPISGHTALYWYRQSLGQGLEFLIYFQGNSAPDKSGLPSDRFSAERTGGSVSTLTIQRTQQEDSAVYLCASSKQSGGPYEQYFGPGTRLTVT.

The chain employs TRBV5-1 and TRBJ2-2; 7 bases fit TRBD1. Germline-derived CDR1 and CDR2 are SGHRS and YFSETQ. The CDR3 extends over 16 amino acids. V lost 5 bases and J lost 1; bases outside the gene matches: 8. CDR3 bases: TGCGCCAGCAGGAATGACAGGGTGGGGAACACCGGGGAGCTGTTTTTT. This sequence encodes CASRNDRVGNTGELFF.

The chain links TRBV9 to TRBJ1-2, with unresolved D. There are 15 residues in the CDR3. Germline lookup yields CDR1 SGDLS and CDR2 YYNGEE. V gave up 4 bases and J gave up 5 bases, with 18 bases separating them. The CDR3 DNA reads as TGTGCCAGCAGCATCGGTGAGGCAGCTATGTATGGCTACACCTTC. Protein product: CASSIGEAAMYGYTF.